These 31 T cell receptor beta chains were sequenced from one sample in a study of CD8 T cells in ankylosing spondylitis. Their specific antigens are unknown. Points from the study as a whole: Seemingly characteristic of ankylosing spondylitis blood was a TCR beta motif consisting of fewer than 10 highly homologous variants.

TCRdb fed the 5' RACE reads into MiXCR, producing one record per CDR3 protein. The sample yields 470,000 or so distinct CDR3 sequences, roughly 25% seen once. Sequences were obtained from blood, either unsorted or a sorted T cell fraction (not recorded which). The receptors originated from a male donor with ankylosing spondylitis.

J is TRBJ2-1 and V is TRBV2; 10 positions agree with TRBD1. Germline trimming cut 5 bases from V and 7 bases from J; bases unmatched to any gene: 5. CDR3 length equals 14 residues. CDR1 is SNHLY and CDR2 is FYNNEI in the germline V gene. The CDR3: CASSRTGGGNEQFF. CDR3 nucleotides: TGTGCCAGCAGTCGGACAGGGGGTGGAAATGAGCAGTTCTTC.

V gene TRBV29-1 combines with J gene TRBJ1-4; D is uncertain. Germline CDR1 reads SQVTM; CDR2 reads ANQGSEA. The germline V and J ends were trimmed by 0 bases and 5 bases, with 10 bases remaining between them. This CDR3 region has 14 residues. The CDR3 loop is CSVEDPSPNEKLFF. CDR3 nucleotide sequence: TGCAGCGTTGAAGATCCCAGCCCGAATGAAAAACTGTTTTTT.

This clonotype was picked up a small number of times. This rearrangement joins TRBV25-1 to TRBJ2-7; 10 positions match TRBD2. V was clipped by 6 bases and J by 7 bases; unmatched bases: 9. The CDR3 totals 14 residues. Germline loops: CDR1 MGHDK, CDR2 SYGVNS. CDR3 residues: CASRPPGLAFEQYF. The CDR3 region has the DNA TGTGCCAGCAGACCACCGGGACTAGCGTTTGAGCAGTACTTC.

This rearrangement joins TRBV29-1 to TRBJ1-1, with D possibly being TRBD1 (6 bases). This CDR3 spans 12 amino acids. Germline V lookup: CDR1 SQVTM, CDR2 ANQGSEA. V was pared by 6 bases and J by 4 bases, with 12 bases between. CDR3 amino acids: CSVGGAGTEAFF. The CDR3 nucleotides read TGCAGCGTCGGGGGCGCCGGCACTGAAGCTTTCTTT.

This clonotype was observed at least ten times. The chain recombines TRBV24-1 with TRBJ2-1, with 7 nucleotides matching TRBD2. The junction had 12 bases not matched to a gene; V was cut back by 2 bases and J by 12 bases. Germline lookup yields CDR1 KGHDR and CDR2 SFDVKD. The CDR3 spans 15 residues. CDR3 residues: CATSDSFLGGSRQFF. The CDR3 nucleotides read TGTGCCACCAGTGATTCATTTTTAGGCGGGAGTAGGCAGTTCTTC.

The chain carries TRBV5-6 and TRBJ2-7, with 16 bases fitting TRBD2. Germline trimming cut 4 bases from V and 2 bases from J; bases unmatched to any gene: 6. The CDR3 extends over 17 amino acids. The germline CDR1 and CDR2 sequences are SGHDT and YYEEEE. CDR3 sequence reads: CASSGTSGRAIAYEQYV. The CDR3 coding sequence is TGTGCCAGCAGCGGGACTAGCGGGAGGGCCATAGCCTACGAGCAGTACGTC.

The chain is built from TRBV6-2 or TRBV6-3 and TRBJ2-1; 11 bases align to TRBD2. CDR1 and CDR2 from the germline V gene are MNHEY and SVGEGT. The CDR3 totals 14 residues. V gave up 7 bases and J gave up 7 bases; unmatched junction bases: 6. The CDR3 reads CASNGLAGYNEQFF. The CDR3, as DNA: TGTGCCAGCAACGGACTAGCGGGTTATAATGAGCAGTTCTTC.

The V gene is TRBV2, the J gene TRBJ2-3; perhaps TRBD2 as D (5 bases). Germline assignment: CDR1 SNHLY and CDR2 FYNNEI. The CDR3 runs to 15 residues. The V end lost 3 bases, the J end lost 1 base, and 11 bases lay between the germline ends. CDR3 in amino acids: CASSDGSGGTDTQYF. CDR3 sequence (DNA): TGTGCCAGCAGTGATGGCTCCGGGGGCACAGATACGCAGTATTTT.

This clonotype has just a few counts. The chain carries TRBV7-2 and TRBJ1-2; the D is unclear. Trimming cost V 6 bases and J 0 bases, with 11 bases left between them. This CDR3 has 14 amino acids. Germline CDR1 reads SGHTA; CDR2 reads FQGNSA. CDR3 amino acids: CASRTFGTNYGYTF. The CDR3 DNA is TGTGCCAGCAGAACCTTTGGCACTAACTATGGCTACACCTTC.

The J gene is TRBJ2-1, the V gene TRBV12-3 or TRBV12-4; possibly TRBD1 for D (6 bases). Trimming shortened V by 7 bases and J by 0 bases, and 13 bases separated the two germline ends. This CDR3 is 15 amino acids long. For the CDR3, the DNA is TGTGCCAGCACCCCCGGCAGGGGCTCCTACAATGAGCAGTTCTTC. Amino acid sequence: CASTPGRGSYNEQFF.

This clonotype was seen more than once but under ten times. The rearrangement links TRBV5-1 to TRBJ2-2; possibly TRBD2 for D (6 bases). Germline V gene data show CDR1 as SGHRS and CDR2 as YFSETQ. The CDR3 runs 14 residues. V was trimmed by 2 bases and J by 6 bases, leaving 11 bases between them. CDR3 in DNA: TGCGCCAGCAGCTTCCGGGAGACCGCCGGGGAGCTGTTTTTT. Translating gives CASSFRETAGELFF.

This clonotype appeared many times. The V gene is TRBV12-3 or TRBV12-4, the J gene TRBJ2-7; TRBD1 matches 8 bases. This CDR3 has 14 amino acids. Trimming took 1 base from V and 13 from J; bases not matched to a gene: 12. The CDR3 region is CASSLGGTGLKLYF. CDR3 DNA: TGTGCCAGCAGTTTAGGAGGGACAGGCCTTAAACTTTACTTC.

This chain links TRBV24-1 with TRBJ1-2; 7 nucleotides line up with TRBD1. The ends lost 3 bases at V and 4 bases at J; junction bases unmatched: 7. CDR1 and CDR2 from the germline V gene are KGHDR and SFDVKD. The CDR3 covers 15 residues. DNA of the CDR3: TGTGCCACCAGTGATCCCCGGGACAGTTCCTATGGCTACACCTTC. The encoded protein is CATSDPRDSSYGYTF.

This clonotype has more than one count but fewer than ten. This sequence joins TRBV20-1 and TRBJ2-2; TRBD2 is a possible D gene (5 bases). Germline CDR1 reads DFQATT; CDR2 reads SNEGSKA (reference sequence). Trimming removed 3 bases from V and 0 bases from J, with 11 bases in between. The CDR3 covers 15 residues. The DNA for the CDR3 is TGCAGTGCTAGTGTAAGCGGAGCGAACACCGGGGAGCTGTTTTTT. Translation gives CSASVSGANTGELFF.

This chain uses TRBV20-1 with TRBJ1-5; the D is unclear. Looked up from germline, CDR1 is DFQATT and CDR2 is SNEGSKA (reference sequence). V was cut by 3 bases and J by 0 bases, with 12 bases left in between. CDR3 length: 15 residues. CDR3 sequence reads: CSARVKAYSNQPQHF. In nucleotides, the CDR3 is TGCAGTGCTAGGGTGAAGGCTTATAGCAATCAGCCCCAGCATTTT.

Only a few counts were recorded for this clonotype. The genes are TRBV11-3 and TRBJ2-3; no clear D. The CDR3 extends over 13 amino acids. Deletions cut 2 bases from V and 5 bases from J, with 8 bases between. CDR1 is SGHNT, CDR2 YENEEA, per germline. The CDR3 bases are TGTGCCAGCAGCTTAAGGGTGGAAGATACGCAGTATTTT. Amino acids: CASSLRVEDTQYF.

The chain has TRBV4-2 and TRBJ2-4, with D tentatively TRBD1 (6 bases). Germline values: CDR1 LGHNA, CDR2 YNFKEQ. This CDR3 is 18 amino acids long. V was cut by 3 bases and J by 0 bases, with 18 bases left in between. The CDR3 protein is CASSQSVRDTLAKNIQYF. The CDR3 DNA sequence: TGTGCCAGCAGCCAGTCAGTTCGGGACACTCTAGCCAAAAACATTCAGTACTTC.

The J gene is TRBJ2-5, the V gene TRBV6-1, with D uncertain. The germline V gene encodes CDR1 MNHNS and CDR2 SASEGT. Trimming pared 3 bases from V and 6 bases from J, leaving 11 bases between. The length of the CDR3 is 13 residues. The CDR3 sequence: CASSDGLGQTQYF. As DNA, the CDR3 is TGTGCCAGCAGTGATGGGCTCGGCCAGACCCAGTACTTC.

This chain uses TRBV10-1 with TRBJ2-2, with 9 bases fitting TRBD2. CDR3 size: 19 residues. CDR1 is WNHNN, CDR2 SYGVQD, per germline (reference sequence). V shed 0 bases and J 2 bases; nucleotides not matched to a gene: 10. The CDR3 bases are TGCGCCAGCAGTGAGTCCGGGGTAGCGGGAGTTCCAAACACCGGGGAGCTGTTTTTT. The encoded protein is CASSESGVAGVPNTGELFF.

V is TRBV7-6 and J is TRBJ2-2; TRBD2 might be the D (5 bases). CDR3 length equals 15 residues. V gave up 1 base and J gave up 3 bases, with 9 bases separating them. The germline V gene has CDR1 SGHVS and CDR2 FNYEAQ. CDR3 DNA sequence: TGTGCCAGCAGCTTAGTACCGGGGTACACCGGGGAGCTGTTTTTT. Translated: CASSLVPGYTGELFF.

The CDR3 nucleotides are TGCGCCAGCAGCCGAATACTAGGTTTTCAGGAGACCCAGTACTTC. This encodes CASSRILGFQETQYF. The V call is TRBV5-1, the J call TRBJ2-5, with a weak D call TRBD2 (5 bases). Germline-derived CDR1 and CDR2 are SGHRS and YFSETQ. V was shortened by 4 bases and J by 5 bases, with 18 bases between the two germline ends. CDR3 length equals 15 residues. The full variable domain, with the rest looked up from reference TRBV5-1 and TRBJ2-5, is KAGVTQTPRYLIKTRGQQVTLSCSPISGHRSVSWYQQTPGQGLQFLFEYFSETQRNKGNFPGRFSGRQFSNSRSEMNVSTLELGDSALYLCASSRILGFQETQYFGPGTRLLVL.

This clonotype was recorded a few times. The CDR3 DNA follows: TGTGCCACCAGTGATCAAACGATGGACAATCAGCCCCAGCATTTT. Encoded protein: CATSDQTMDNQPQHF. The chain couples TRBV24-1 to TRBJ1-5; the D is unclear. V lost 3 bases, J lost 3 bases, and 11 bases lay in between. The germline V gene has CDR1 KGHDR and CDR2 SFDVKD. This CDR3 has 15 amino acids.

The chain employs TRBV29-1 and TRBJ2-3; D unclear. Germline V CDR1 and CDR2: SQVTM, ANQGSEA. The CDR3 contains 12 residues. V lost 3 bases and J lost 2, with 6 bases in between. CDR3 region: CSVEGFTDTQYF. CDR3 coding DNA: TGCAGCGTTGAGGGGTTCACAGATACGCAGTATTTT.

This clonotype was seen more than once but under ten times. V and J are TRBV10-3 and TRBJ2-1, with TRBD2 as a possible D gene (6 bases). The CDR3 sequence is 15 residues long. V lost 3 bases to trimming and J lost 9 bases, with 18 bases between them. Germline CDR1 and CDR2: ENHRY and SYGVKD. The CDR3 coding sequence is TGTGCCATCAGTGAAGGGCGGGACTTCAGCTCTGAGCAGTTCTTC. Translation: CAISEGRDFSSEQFF.

This clonotype was picked up a small number of times. The J gene is TRBJ2-4, the V gene TRBV12-3 or TRBV12-4, with 7 nucleotides matching TRBD1. The CDR3 length is 14 residues. Trimming cost V 6 bases and J 4 bases; bases outside gene matches: 6. Here the CDR3 reads CASSDLQGKNIQYF. Written as DNA, the CDR3 is TGTGCCAGCAGCGATTTACAGGGGAAAAACATTCAGTACTTC.

V usage is TRBV7-2 and J usage is TRBJ1-1; D is unclear. The germline V gene encodes CDR1 SGHTA and CDR2 FQGNSA. Trimming removed 0 bases at V and 5 bases at J, with 7 bases between. The CDR3 loop spans 13 amino acids. As DNA, the CDR3 is TGTGCCAGCAGCTTAGCGGTTCGAACTGAAGCTTTCTTT. Protein sequence: CASSLAVRTEAFF.

This clonotype came up a few times. The chain is built from TRBV7-9 and TRBJ2-1; possibly TRBD1 or TRBD2 for D (5 bases each). The CDR3 is 13 amino acids. Germline CDR1 is SEHNR and CDR2 is FQNEAQ (reference sequence). Trimming cost V 2 bases and J 8 bases, with 10 bases left between them. CDR3 sequence (DNA): TGTGCCAGCAGCTTATTCCTGGGGGATGAGCAGTTCTTC. Its translation is CASSLFLGDEQFF. The whole variable domain, remainder taken from reference TRBV7-9 and TRBJ2-1, is DTGVSQNPRHKITKRGQNVTFRCDPISEHNRLYWYRQTLGQGPEFLTYFQNEAQLEKSRLLSDRFSAERPKGSFSTLEIQRTEQGDSAMYLCASSLFLGDEQFFGPGTRLTVL.

The chain uses TRBV7-2 and TRBJ2-2, with D unclear. Germline CDR1 SGHTA, CDR2 FQGNSA. Trimming shortened V by 0 bases and J by 2 bases, and 10 bases separated the two germline ends. The CDR3 runs to 16 residues. The CDR3 protein is CASSLASPYNTGELFF. CDR3 in DNA: TGTGCCAGCAGCTTAGCTAGTCCCTACAACACCGGGGAGCTGTTTTTT.

This clonotype was counted only a few times. The J gene is TRBJ2-3, the V gene TRBV29-1, with D maybe TRBD2 (5 bases). This CDR3 region has 15 residues. V shed 5 bases and J shed 2 bases, with 17 bases lying between them. CDR1 and CDR2 (germline): SQVTM, ANQGSEA. The CDR3: CSVLEYRTPTDTQYF. CDR3 in DNA: TGCAGCGTTTTGGAGTACCGGACTCCCACAGATACGCAGTATTTT.

This clonotype was seen a few times. The gene calls are TRBV2 and TRBJ1-4; no firm D call. V was trimmed by 10 bases and J by 0 bases, leaving 12 bases between them. CDR3 length: 14 amino acids. Germline V CDR1 and CDR2: SNHLY, FYNNEI. The CDR3 nucleotides read TGTGCCACCAGAACAGACGCAACTAATGAAAAACTGTTTTTT. This codes for CATRTDATNEKLFF.

This clonotype appeared a few times. The chain links TRBV5-1 to TRBJ2-3; D is possibly TRBD1 (5 bases). CDR1 SGHRS and CDR2 YFSETQ come from the germline V gene. The CDR3 length is 16 residues. V was pared by 7 bases and J by 10 bases, with 28 bases between. The chain's CDR3 is CASLSDDSPGMGAQYF. The DNA for the CDR3 is TGCGCCAGCCTTTCAGACGACAGCCCCGGAATGGGTGCGCAGTATTTT.